These 22 T cell receptor beta chains came from one sample sequenced in a study of blood T cells in healthy people across ages. A J-beta primer mix and a sample-barcoded 5' primer were used in a second PCR of roughly 7 to 12 cycles. TCRdb passed the 5' RACE reads through MiXCR, listing each CDR3 protein once. The sample carries some 1,000,000 distinct CDR3 sequences, around 25% recorded once. The same data also went into a second study, on T cells of mothers and their children.

Sequenced sample: blood. The receptors derive from a girl aged 2 to 9 in good health.

This clonotype has more than one count but fewer than ten. This chain links TRBV2 with TRBJ2-5; D might be TRBD1 (5 bases). The J call may be faulty, since TRBJ2-7 better matches the DNA end. The CDR3 contains 14 residues. Germline assignment: CDR1 SNHLY and CDR2 FYNNEI. CDR3 DNA: TGTGCCAGACAGGTATTCACCGACTCCTACGAGCAGTACTTC. It encodes CARQVFTDSYEQYF.

In its sample, this clonotype was seen a few times. The genes are TRBV19 and TRBJ2-5, with 9 bases lining up with TRBD2. The J call is uncertain, as TRBJ2-7 better fits the DNA end. The CDR3 is made up of 15 amino acids. Germline CDR1 and CDR2: LNHDA and SQIVND (reference sequence). CDR3 loop: CARPMGGLAFYEQYF. CDR3 bases: TGTGCCAGACCAATGGGGGGACTAGCTTTCTACGAGCAGTACTTC.

The rearrangement links TRBV6-1 to TRBJ1-1; D remains ambiguous. Deletions cut 7 bases from V and 7 bases from J, with 25 bases between. Germline CDR1 is MNHNS and CDR2 is SASEGT. The CDR3 extends over 16 amino acids. CDR3 sequence reads: CASIPDREELGFEAFF. CDR3 coding DNA: TGTGCCAGCATTCCCGACCGCGAGGAGTTAGGTTTTGAAGCTTTCTTT.

The chain has TRBV11-2 and TRBJ2-5, with a possible D match to TRBD1 (5 bases). The DNA end is more similar to TRBJ2-7, so the J call may be wrong. Germline values: CDR1 SGHAT, CDR2 FQNNGV. CDR3 size: 14 residues. The CDR3 spells CASSLGDSTYEQYF. Here the CDR3 DNA reads TGTGCCAGCAGCTTAGGCGACAGCACCTACGAGCAGTACTTC.

CDR3 amino acids: CSVVGSGTGELFF. Written as DNA, the CDR3 is TGCAGCGTTGTAGGCAGCGGCACCGGGGAGCTGTTTTTT. V gene TRBV29-1 combines with J gene TRBJ2-2; weak D call: TRBD2 (5 bases). Deletions cut 4 bases from V and 4 bases from J, with 10 bases between. This CDR3 has 13 amino acids. The germline V gene encodes CDR1 SQVTM and CDR2 ANQGSEA.

The chain employs TRBV6-5 and TRBJ1-2; the match to TRBD1 covers 9 bases. Germline V lookup: CDR1 MNHEY, CDR2 SVGAGI. This CDR3 is built from 13 residues. V shed 2 bases and J 9 bases; nucleotides not matched to a gene: 4. In DNA, the CDR3 is TGTGCCAGCAGTTACGGGGACAGGGTTAGCTACACCTTC. As protein: CASSYGDRVSYTF.

This clonotype was picked up a small number of times. CDR3 in amino acids: CASSLIAPLAGQETQYF. For the CDR3, the DNA is TGTGCCAGCAGTCTCATAGCCCCACTAGCGGGACAAGAGACCCAGTACTTC. The chain uses TRBV28 and TRBJ2-5, with 10 bases identical to TRBD2. This CDR3 has 17 amino acids. CDR1 MDHEN and CDR2 SYDVKM come from the germline V gene. With V trimmed by 5 bases and J by 2 bases, 11 bases remained unmatched.

The chain employs TRBV28 and TRBJ2-1; the match to TRBD2 covers 7 bases. The CDR3 extends over 17 amino acids. Germline V gene lookup returns CDR1 MDHEN and CDR2 SYDVKM. V lost 5 bases, J lost 9 bases, and 19 bases stayed unmatched. The DNA for the CDR3 is TGTGCCAGCAGTCCACGTTATTGGGCGGGAGTGGGGAGTGAGCAGTTCTTC. This codes for CASSPRYWAGVGSEQFF. The complete variable domain, with remaining parts taken from reference TRBV28 and TRBJ2-1, reads DVKVTQSSRYLVKRTGEKVFLECVQDMDHENMFWYRQDPGLGLRLIYFSYDVKMKEKGDIPEGYSVSREKKERFSLILESASTNQTSMYLCASSPRYWAGVGSEQFFGPGTRLTVL.

The rearrangement links TRBV5-1 to TRBJ1-2; D ambiguous. V lost 1 base, J lost 6 bases, and 7 bases lay in between. Germline V lookup: CDR1 SGHRS, CDR2 YFSETQ. CDR3 length: 12 amino acids. In nucleotides, the CDR3 is TGCGCCAGCAGCTTGACGGAGGATGGCTACACCTTC. Its protein product is CASSLTEDGYTF.

The rearrangement uses TRBV5-1 and TRBJ2-5, with 13 bases identical to TRBD2. After removal of 0 bases from V and 2 bases from J, the junction contained 10 bases not matched to a gene. Germline V gives CDR1 SGHRS, CDR2 YFSETQ. The CDR3 consists of 19 residues. CDR3 region: CASSLAVGLAGDPQETQYF. CDR3 nucleotides: TGCGCCAGCAGCTTGGCCGTAGGACTAGCGGGAGACCCACAAGAGACCCAGTACTTC. Drawing the rest from reference TRBV5-1 and TRBJ2-5, the complete variable domain is KAGVTQTPRYLIKTRGQQVTLSCSPISGHRSVSWYQQTPGQGLQFLFEYFSETQRNKGNFPGRFSGRQFSNSRSEMNVSTLELGDSALYLCASSLAVGLAGDPQETQYFGPGTRLLVL.

This clonotype was picked up a small number of times. This rearrangement joins TRBV29-1 to TRBJ2-5; D may correspond to TRBD1 or TRBD2 (5 bases each). The J call is doubtful: the DNA matches TRBJ2-7 better. There are 15 residues in the CDR3. Germline V CDR1 and CDR2: SQVTM, ANQGSEA. The CDR3 DNA is TGCAGCGTTGAATTCGTGGGGACGGAGACCTACGAGCAGTACTTC. This codes for CSVEFVGTETYEQYF.

The rearrangement joins TRBV12-3 or TRBV12-4 to TRBJ2-1, with D unresolved. The CDR3 covers 15 residues. With 6 bases removed from V and 0 bases from J, the gap between germline ends came to 12 bases. The CDR3 spells CASRIDGRSYNEQFF. CDR3 bases: TGTGCCAGCAGGATCGACGGCCGCTCCTACAATGAGCAGTTCTTC.

This chain links TRBV7-2 with TRBJ2-3, with D unresolved. The germline CDR1 and CDR2 sequences are SGHTA and FQGNSA. Trimming pared 2 bases from V and 3 bases from J, leaving 12 bases between. This CDR3 region has 15 residues. The CDR3 DNA reads as TGTGCCAGCAGCTTAACAGAAGGCTGGACAGATACGCAGTATTTT. This codes for CASSLTEGWTDTQYF.

The rearrangement joins TRBV19 to TRBJ2-7; D possibly matches TRBD1 or TRBD2 (5 bases each). Per germline, CDR1 LNHDA and CDR2 SQIVND (reference sequence). The CDR3 loop spans 13 amino acids. The ends were cut back, 5 bases at V and 7 bases at J, with 15 bases in the middle. CDR3 sequence: CASSYGGEGEQYF. CDR3 nucleotides: TGTGCCAGTAGTTATGGAGGCGAGGGGGAGCAGTACTTC. The full variable domain, in which reference TRBV19 and TRBJ2-7 provide the parts outside the CDR3, is DGGITQSPKYLFRKEGQNVTLSCEQNLNHDAMYWYRQDPGQGLRLIYYSQIVNDFQKGDIAEGYSVSREKKESFPLTVTSAQKNPTAFYLCASSYGGEGEQYFGPGTRLTVT.

The chain combines TRBV12-3 or TRBV12-4 with TRBJ2-2; D is possibly TRBD1 or TRBD2 (7 bases each). CDR3 length: 13 residues. V shed 11 bases and J shed 6 bases, with 16 bases lying between them. CDR3 DNA: TGTGCCGGGAGGGGGCTTTATTCCGGGGAGCTGTTTTTT. Translated, it gives CAGRGLYSGELFF.

This clonotype was detected only a few times. The V and J genes are TRBV28 and TRBJ2-5; D is perhaps TRBD2 (6 bases). The V gene lost 3 bases and the J gene lost 1 base, with 18 bases spanning the gap. The CDR3 is 17 amino acids. CDR1 is MDHEN, CDR2 SYDVKM, per germline. The DNA for the CDR3 is TGTGCCAGCAGTTTGATCCCCGGGGGACGTCTCCAAGAGACCCAGTACTTC. Its translation is CASSLIPGGRLQETQYF.

Comment on this clonotype: A read error may explain this, as a much larger clone is one base away. The chain uses TRBV2 and TRBJ1-1; no clear D gene. This CDR3 is built from 14 residues. V lost 8 bases and J lost 7, with 20 bases in between. From germline, CDR1 is SNHLY and CDR2 FYNNEI. CDR3 protein: CASPTPDRAGEAFF. Written as DNA, the CDR3 is TGTGCCAGCCCGACCCCGGATAGAGCTGGTGAAGCTTTCTTT.

The chain is built from TRBV5-1 and TRBJ2-1; D is uncertain. The J call is doubtful: the DNA matches TRBJ2-7 better. The CDR3 contains 14 residues. The germline V gene encodes CDR1 SGHRS and CDR2 YFSETQ. The DNA of the CDR3 is TGCGCCAGCAAAGTACTCCCACCCCACAACGAGCAGTACTTC. It yields the protein CASKVLPPHNEQYF.

The chain recombines TRBV12-5 with TRBJ1-1; the D is unclear. The CDR3 extends over 12 amino acids. Germline CDR1 LGHNT, CDR2 FRNRAP. Trimming took 6 bases from V and 4 from J, leaving 9 bases between them. The CDR3 DNA reads TGTGCTAGTGGCGACGAAGGCACTGAAGCTTTCTTT. Translation gives CASGDEGTEAFF. Drawing the rest from reference TRBV12-5 and TRBJ1-1, the complete variable domain is DARVTQTPRHKVTEMGQEVTMRCQPILGHNTVFWYRQTMMQGLELLAYFRNRAPLDDSGMPKDRFSAEMPDATLATLKIQPSEPRDSAVYFCASGDEGTEAFFGQGTRLTVV.

This clonotype has only a few counts. The chain uses TRBV2 and TRBJ2-5, with 8 bases that match TRBD2. Germline V gene lookup returns CDR1 SNHLY and CDR2 FYNNEI. The junction had 5 bases not matched to a gene; V was cut back by 6 bases and J by 2 bases. CDR3 size: 14 residues. The CDR3 loop is CASSTPSGQETQYF. The CDR3 DNA follows: TGTGCCAGCAGCACTCCTAGCGGGCAAGAGACCCAGTACTTC. The full variable domain, its missing parts supplied by reference TRBV2 and TRBJ2-5, is EPEVTQTPSHQVTQMGQEVILRCVPISNHLYFYWYRQILGQKVEFLVSFYNNEISEKSEIFDDQFSVERPDGSNFTLKIRSTKLEDSAMYFCASSTPSGQETQYFGPGTRLLVL.

A note on this clonotype: A junction end diverges from the germline sequence, so it may reflect a read error. The J gene is TRBJ1-1, the V gene TRBV27, with no clear D. Germline V gene data show CDR1 as MNHEY and CDR2 as SMNVEV (reference sequence). The CDR3 sequence is 15 residues long. The CDR3 is CASTAAGGMNTESFF. The CDR3 DNA follows: TGTGCCAGCACGGCAGCAGGAGGTATGAACACTGAATCTTTCTTT.

In this sample, this clonotype turned up once. The chain carries TRBV20-1 and TRBJ1-4, with 11 nucleotides matching TRBD1. The CDR3 length is 15 residues. The junction had 8 bases not matched to a gene; V was cut back by 4 bases and J by 7 bases. Germline values: CDR1 DFQATT, CDR2 SNEGSKA (reference sequence). The CDR3 DNA sequence: TGCAGTGCTAACCCCGGGACAGGGGGAGCTGAAAAACTGTTTTTT. Translation gives CSANPGTGGAEKLFF.